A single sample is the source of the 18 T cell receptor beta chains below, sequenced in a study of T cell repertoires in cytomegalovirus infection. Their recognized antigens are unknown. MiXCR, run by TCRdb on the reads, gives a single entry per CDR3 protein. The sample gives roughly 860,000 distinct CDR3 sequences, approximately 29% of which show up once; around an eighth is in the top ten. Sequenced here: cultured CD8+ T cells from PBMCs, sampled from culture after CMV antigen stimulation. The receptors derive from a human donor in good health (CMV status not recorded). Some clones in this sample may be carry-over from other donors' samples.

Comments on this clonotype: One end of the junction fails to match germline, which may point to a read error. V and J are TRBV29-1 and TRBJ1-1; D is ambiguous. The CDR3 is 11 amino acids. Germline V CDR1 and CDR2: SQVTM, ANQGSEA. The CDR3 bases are TGCAGCGTTGAGATGAACGCTGAAGCTTTCTTT. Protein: CSVEMNAEAFF.

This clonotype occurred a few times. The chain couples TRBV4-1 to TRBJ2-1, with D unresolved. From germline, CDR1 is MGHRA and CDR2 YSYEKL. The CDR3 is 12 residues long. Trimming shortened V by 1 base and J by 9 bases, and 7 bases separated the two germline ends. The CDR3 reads CASSQVSLEQFF. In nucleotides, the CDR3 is TGCGCCAGCAGCCAAGTCTCCCTTGAGCAGTTCTTC.

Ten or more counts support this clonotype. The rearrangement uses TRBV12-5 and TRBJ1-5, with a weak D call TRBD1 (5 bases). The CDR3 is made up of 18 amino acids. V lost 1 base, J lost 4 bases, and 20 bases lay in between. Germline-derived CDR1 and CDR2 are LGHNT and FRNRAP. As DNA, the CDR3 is TGTGCTAGTGGTTTGGACACCGACGTGGGGGTAGGAAATCAGCCCCAGCATTTT. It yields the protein CASGLDTDVGVGNQPQHF.

CDR3 in DNA: TGCGCCAGCAGCCATGTTAAGGGGCGGCCTAATGAAAAACTGTTTTTT. Protein product: CASSHVKGRPNEKLFF. This chain links TRBV4-1 with TRBJ1-4; D might be TRBD1 (5 bases). Trimming stripped 3 bases from V and 3 bases from J, with 14 bases between. The CDR3 is 16 residues long. Germline V lookup: CDR1 MGHRA, CDR2 YSYEKL.

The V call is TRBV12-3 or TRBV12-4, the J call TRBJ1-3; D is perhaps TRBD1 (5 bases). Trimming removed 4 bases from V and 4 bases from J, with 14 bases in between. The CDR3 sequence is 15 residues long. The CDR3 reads CASSSGRIGGNTIYF. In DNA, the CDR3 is TGTGCCAGCAGTTCGGGACGGATTGGGGGAAACACCATATATTTT.

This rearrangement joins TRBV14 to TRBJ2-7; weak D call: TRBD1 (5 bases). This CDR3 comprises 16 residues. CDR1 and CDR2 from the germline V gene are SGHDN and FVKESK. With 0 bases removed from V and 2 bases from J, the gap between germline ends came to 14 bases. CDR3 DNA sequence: TGTGCCAGCAGCCAAGATCGGGCAGGGCCAGCCTACGAGCAGTACTTC. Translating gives CASSQDRAGPAYEQYF.

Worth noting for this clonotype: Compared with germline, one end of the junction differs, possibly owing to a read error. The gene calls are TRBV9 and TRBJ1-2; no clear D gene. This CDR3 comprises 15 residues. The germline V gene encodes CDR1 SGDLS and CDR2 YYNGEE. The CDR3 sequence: CASRVGGRPDYGYTF. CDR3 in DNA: TGTGCCAGCAGAGTAGGTGGACGGCCAGACTATGGCTACACCTTC.

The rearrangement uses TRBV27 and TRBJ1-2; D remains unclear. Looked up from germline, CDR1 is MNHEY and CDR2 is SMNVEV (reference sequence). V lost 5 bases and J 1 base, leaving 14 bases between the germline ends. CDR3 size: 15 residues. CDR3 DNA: TGTGCCAGCAGTCCCTTTTTCGGGGATAACTATGGCTACACCTTC. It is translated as CASSPFFGDNYGYTF.

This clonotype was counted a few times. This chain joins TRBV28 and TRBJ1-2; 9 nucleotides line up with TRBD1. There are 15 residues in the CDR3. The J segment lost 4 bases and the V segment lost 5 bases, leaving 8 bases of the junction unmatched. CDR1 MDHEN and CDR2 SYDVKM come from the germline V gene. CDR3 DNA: TGTGCCAGCAGTATCACCGGGACAGGGCCCTATGGCTACACCTTC. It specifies CASSITGTGPYGYTF.

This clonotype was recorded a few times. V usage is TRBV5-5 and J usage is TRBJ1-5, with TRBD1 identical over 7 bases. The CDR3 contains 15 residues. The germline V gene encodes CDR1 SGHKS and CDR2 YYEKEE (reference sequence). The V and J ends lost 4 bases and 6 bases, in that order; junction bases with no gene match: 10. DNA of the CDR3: TGTGCCAGCAGCCCTCAGACAGGGAGGGGTCAGCCCCAGCATTTT. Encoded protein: CASSPQTGRGQPQHF. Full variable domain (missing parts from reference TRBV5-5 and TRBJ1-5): DAGVTQSPTHLIKTRGQQVTLRCSPISGHKSVSWYQQVLGQGPQFIFQYYEKEERGRGNFPDRFSARQFPNYSSELNVNALLLGDSALYLCASSPQTGRGQPQHFGDGTRLSIL.

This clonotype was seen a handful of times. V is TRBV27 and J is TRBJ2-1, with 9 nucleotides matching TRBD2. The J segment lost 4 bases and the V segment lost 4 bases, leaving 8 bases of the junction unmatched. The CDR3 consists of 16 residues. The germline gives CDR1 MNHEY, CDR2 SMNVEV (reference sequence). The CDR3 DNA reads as TGTGCCAGCAGTTATCTGGCGGGGGGGGAGTACAATGAGCAGTTCTTC. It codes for CASSYLAGGEYNEQFF.

CDR3 loop: CASSRTSGGGRETQYF. CDR3 bases: TGTGCCAGCAGTAGGACTAGCGGGGGGGGACGGGAGACCCAGTACTTC. The rearrangement joins TRBV7-2 to TRBJ2-5; 15 bases fit TRBD2. Germline V lookup: CDR1 SGHTA, CDR2 FQGNSA. V shed 6 bases and J 5 bases; nucleotides not matched to a gene: 7. The CDR3 runs to 16 residues. Variable domain in full (rest from reference TRBV7-2 and TRBJ2-5): GAGVSQSPSNKVTEKGKDVELRCDPISGHTALYWYRQSLGQGLEFLIYFQGNSAPDKSGLPSDRFSAERTGGSVSTLTIQRTQQEDSAVYLCASSRTSGGGRETQYFGPGTRLLVL.

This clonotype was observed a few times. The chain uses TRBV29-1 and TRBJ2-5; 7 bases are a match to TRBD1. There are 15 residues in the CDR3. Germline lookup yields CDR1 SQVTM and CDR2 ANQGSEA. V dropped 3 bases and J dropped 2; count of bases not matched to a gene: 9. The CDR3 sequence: CSVDRDSGHQETQYF. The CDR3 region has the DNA TGCAGCGTTGATCGGGACAGCGGCCATCAAGAGACCCAGTACTTC.

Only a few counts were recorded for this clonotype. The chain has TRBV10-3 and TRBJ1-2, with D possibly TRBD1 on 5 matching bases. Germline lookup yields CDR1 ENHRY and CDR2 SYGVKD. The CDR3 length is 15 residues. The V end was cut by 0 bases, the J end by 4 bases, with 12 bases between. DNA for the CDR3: TGTGCCATCAGTGAGTCGGAGGGACTCGGCTATGGCTACACCTTC. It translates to CAISESEGLGYGYTF.

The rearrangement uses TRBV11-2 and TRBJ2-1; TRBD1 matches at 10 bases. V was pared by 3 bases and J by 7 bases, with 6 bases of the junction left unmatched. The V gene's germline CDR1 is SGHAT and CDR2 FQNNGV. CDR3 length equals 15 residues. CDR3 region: CASSFSLDRGNEQFF. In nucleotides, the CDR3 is TGTGCCAGCAGCTTCTCCTTGGACAGGGGGAATGAGCAGTTCTTC.

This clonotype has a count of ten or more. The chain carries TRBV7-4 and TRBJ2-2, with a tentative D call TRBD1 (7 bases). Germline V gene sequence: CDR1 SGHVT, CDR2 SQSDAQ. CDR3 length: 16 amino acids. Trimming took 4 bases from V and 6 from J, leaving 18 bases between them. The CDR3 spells CASSSPTGRKAGELFF. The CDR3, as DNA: TGTGCCAGCAGCTCCCCGACAGGGAGGAAGGCCGGGGAGCTGTTTTTT.

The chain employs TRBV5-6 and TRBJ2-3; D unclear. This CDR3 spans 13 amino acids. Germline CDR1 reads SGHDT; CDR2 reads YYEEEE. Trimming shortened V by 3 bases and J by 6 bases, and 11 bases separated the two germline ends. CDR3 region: CASSSRAEDTQYF. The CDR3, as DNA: TGTGCCAGCAGCTCAAGGGCGGAGGATACGCAGTATTTT.

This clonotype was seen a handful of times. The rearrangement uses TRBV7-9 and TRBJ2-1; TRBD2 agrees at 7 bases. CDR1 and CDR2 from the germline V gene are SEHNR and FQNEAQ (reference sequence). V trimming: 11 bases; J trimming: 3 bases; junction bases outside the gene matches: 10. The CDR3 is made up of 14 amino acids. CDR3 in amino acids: CAVSGGAYYNEQFF. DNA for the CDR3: TGTGCCGTCTCGGGGGGTGCCTACTACAATGAGCAGTTCTTC.